The 26 T cell receptor beta chains presented below share a single source sample, sequenced in a study of post-analysis software for immune sequencing data. The antigens of these receptors remain unknown. Built from TCR beta cDNA, the libraries had unique molecular identifiers in them. TCRdb fed the PCR reads into MiXCR, producing one record per CDR3 protein. The table includes about 570,000 distinct CDR3 sequences, around a third detected once. Study findings and constraints: Comparison of patients with controls showed about 5 TRBV segments more frequent in patients, TRBV5-6, TRBV5-1 and TRBV20-1 among them.

Sequencing was performed on blood. All receptors derive from a girl aged 2-17 years with multiple sclerosis.

The sample holds a few counts of this clonotype. V and J are TRBV5-1 and TRBJ2-7; D uncertain. This CDR3 is built from 16 residues. The V end lost 0 bases, the J end lost 5 bases, and 18 bases lay between the germline ends. CDR1 is SGHRS and CDR2 is YFSETQ in the germline V gene. The CDR3: CASSLVPTDPFDEQYF. The DNA of the CDR3 is TGCGCCAGCAGCTTGGTTCCCACAGATCCGTTTGACGAGCAGTACTTC.

This clonotype has only a few counts. The chain joins TRBV7-6 to TRBJ1-5; D is unresolved. This CDR3 has 12 amino acids. Germline V gene data show CDR1 as SGHVS and CDR2 as FNYEAQ. With 5 bases removed from V and 7 bases from J, the gap between germline ends came to 9 bases. The CDR3 DNA is TGTGCCAGCAGCGCCTTGATGCAGCCCCAGCATTTT. It yields the protein CASSALMQPQHF.

This clonotype appeared a few times. The genes are TRBV10-1 and TRBJ2-5; D unclear. This CDR3 comprises 13 residues. Germline CDR1 and CDR2: WNHNN and SYGVQD (reference sequence). Trimming took off 5 bases at V and 3 bases at J, with 10 bases between the two ends. CDR3 protein: CASSQALEETQYF. CDR3 coding DNA: TGCGCCAGCAGTCAGGCCCTAGAAGAGACCCAGTACTTC.

Points on this clonotype: An end of the junction differs from the germline gene, which may be a read error. The CDR3 DNA follows: TGTGCCAGCAGCATGGCTCGGACAGGGCACAATGGGCAGTTCTTC. Translating it yields CASSMARTGHNGQFF. This chain connects TRBV7-9 to TRBJ2-1; 8 bases are a match to TRBD1. Germline assignment: CDR1 SEHNR and CDR2 FQNEAQ (reference sequence). The CDR3 spans 15 residues. The entire variable domain, with the rest obtained from reference TRBV7-9 and TRBJ2-1, is as follows: DTGVSQNPRHKITKRGQNVTFRCDPISEHNRLYWYRQTLGQGPEFLTYFQNEAQLEKSRLLSDRFSAERPKGSFSTLEIQRTEQGDSAMYLCASSMARTGHNGQFFGPGTRLTVL.

The chain carries TRBV2 and TRBJ2-5; 9 bases are shared with TRBD2. Germline CDR1 reads SNHLY; CDR2 reads FYNNEI. There are 14 residues in the CDR3. J gave up 5 bases and V 4 bases, and 5 bases lay outside the gene matches. The CDR3 reads CASSASGDGETQYF. The CDR3 DNA sequence: TGTGCCAGCAGTGCTAGCGGGGATGGGGAGACCCAGTACTTC. Drawing the rest from reference TRBV2 and TRBJ2-5, the complete variable domain is EPEVTQTPSHQVTQMGQEVILRCVPISNHLYFYWYRQILGQKVEFLVSFYNNEISEKSEIFDDQFSVERPDGSNFTLKIRSTKLEDSAMYFCASSASGDGETQYFGPGTRLLVL.

In this sample, this clonotype turned up a few times. The V gene is TRBV5-1, the J gene TRBJ1-5; 9 bases are shared with TRBD1. With 4 bases clipped from V and 7 bases from J, the junction kept 3 bases outside the gene matches. Germline V CDR1 and CDR2: SGHRS, YFSETQ. CDR3 length: 13 residues. The CDR3 spells CASSPGQGQPQHF. The CDR3 DNA reads TGCGCCAGCAGCCCAGGACAGGGGCAGCCCCAGCATTTT.

Only a few counts were recorded for this clonotype. V is TRBV29-1 and J is TRBJ1-4; the D gene is possibly TRBD1 (6 bases). CDR1 and CDR2 (germline): SQVTM, ANQGSEA. This CDR3 spans 14 amino acids. The V gene lost 4 bases and the J gene lost 4 bases, with 13 bases spanning the gap. In DNA form, the CDR3 reads TGCAGCGTTGCCCGGGACACCGGTAATGAAAAACTGTTTTTT. Its protein product is CSVARDTGNEKLFF. Using reference TRBV29-1 and TRBJ1-4 for the parts outside the CDR3, the full variable domain is SAVISQKPSRDICQRGTSLTIQCQVDSQVTMMFWYRQQPGQSLTLIATANQGSEATYESGFVIDKFPISRPNLTFSTLTVSNMSPEDSSIYLCSVARDTGNEKLFFGSGTQLSVL.

The rearrangement joins TRBV7-9 to TRBJ2-5; 7 bases fit TRBD1. Germline V gives CDR1 SEHNR, CDR2 FQNEAQ (reference sequence). This CDR3 is 14 amino acids long. J was trimmed by 0 bases and V by 5 bases; bases with no gene match: 3. The DNA of the CDR3 is TGTGCCAGCAGCAAGGACAGGTACCAAGAGACCCAGTACTTC. Protein: CASSKDRYQETQYF.

This chain connects TRBV3-1 to TRBJ2-3; 10 nucleotides line up with TRBD2. The CDR3 has 20 amino acids. With V trimmed by 4 bases and J by 0 bases, 16 bases remained unmatched. Germline V gene data show CDR1 as LGHDT and CDR2 as YNNKEL (reference sequence). CDR3 residues: CASSPPGSGGSLLSTDTQYF. In DNA form, the CDR3 reads TGTGCCAGCAGCCCCCCAGGTAGCGGGGGGTCCCTTCTTAGCACAGATACGCAGTATTTT.

This clonotype was counted a few times. This rearrangement joins TRBV7-6 to TRBJ2-1; D uncertain. The CDR3 is made up of 16 amino acids. Trimming cost V 0 bases and J 0 bases, with 9 bases left between them. The germline CDR1 and CDR2 sequences are SGHVS and FNYEAQ. The CDR3 protein is CASSLASMSSYNEQFF. Written as DNA, the CDR3 is TGTGCCAGCAGCTTAGCTAGCATGAGCTCCTACAATGAGCAGTTCTTC.

This sequence joins TRBV11-2 and TRBJ2-5; D is possibly TRBD1 (6 bases). The length of the CDR3 is 14 residues. Trimming took 5 bases from V and 5 from J, leaving 15 bases between them. Germline V lookup: CDR1 SGHAT, CDR2 FQNNGV. The CDR3, as DNA: TGTGCCAGCAGCACGACAGGTGACGGGGAGACCCAGTACTTC. Protein: CASSTTGDGETQYF.

The V gene is TRBV4-1, the J gene TRBJ2-3; 15 bases match TRBD2. The CDR3 contains 18 residues. V lost 0 bases and J lost 4; bases outside the gene matches: 5. CDR1 is MGHRA and CDR2 is YSYEKL in the germline V gene. CDR3 protein: CASSQDQGLAGGADTQYF. CDR3 nucleotide sequence: TGCGCCAGCAGCCAAGACCAGGGACTAGCGGGGGGAGCAGATACGCAGTATTTT.

The chain recombines TRBV20-1 with TRBJ2-7, with 7 bases identical to TRBD2. Germline CDR1 is DFQATT and CDR2 is SNEGSKA (reference sequence). The CDR3 has 12 amino acids. V lost 7 bases, J lost 3 bases, and 6 bases stayed unmatched. CDR3 bases: TGCAGTGGGACTAGGCCCGACTACGAGCAGTACTTC. Translating gives CSGTRPDYEQYF.

The chain employs TRBV20-1 and TRBJ2-5, with 12 positions matching TRBD2. J was trimmed by 5 bases and V by 6 bases; bases with no gene match: 10. Germline CDR1 reads DFQATT; CDR2 reads SNEGSKA (reference sequence). This CDR3 spans 15 amino acids. CDR3 coding DNA: TGCAGTGCAAGGAGGACTAGCGGGGAGAAGGAGACCCAGTACTTC. Its translation: CSARRTSGEKETQYF.

There are a few counts of this clonotype. V and J are TRBV27 and TRBJ1-4; tentatively, D is TRBD1 (5 bases). Germline CDR1 is MNHEY and CDR2 is SMNVEV (reference sequence). The germline V and J ends were trimmed by 3 bases and 6 bases, with 8 bases remaining between them. There are 13 residues in the CDR3. The CDR3 region is CASSLVGDEKLFF. The CDR3 DNA reads as TGTGCCAGCAGTTTGGTAGGGGATGAAAAACTGTTTTTT.

The rearrangement uses TRBV7-6 and TRBJ1-2, with D perhaps matching TRBD1 (5 bases). In germline, CDR1 is SGHVS, CDR2 FNYEAQ. The CDR3 runs 15 residues. V shed 5 bases and J shed 8 bases, with 21 bases lying between them. DNA of the CDR3: TGTGCCAGCAGCCCCAACTGGGGCCCCACGTCGGGCTACACCTTC. Amino acid sequence: CASSPNWGPTSGYTF.

There are a few counts of this clonotype. The chain uses TRBV7-6 and TRBJ2-7, with TRBD1 matching 8 bases. After removal of 3 bases from V and 3 bases from J, the junction contained 13 bases not matched to a gene. Germline loops: CDR1 SGHVS, CDR2 FNYEAQ. The CDR3 runs 17 residues. CDR3 coding DNA: TGTGCCAGCAGCTTGGCCGTCGGGACAGGAGATTTCTACGAGCAGTACTTC. Its protein is CASSLAVGTGDFYEQYF. The full variable domain, rest sourced from reference TRBV7-6 and TRBJ2-7, is GAGVSQSPRYKVTKRGQDVALRCDPISGHVSLYWYRQALGQGPEFLTYFNYEAQQDKSGLPNDRFSAERPEGSISTLTIQRTEQRDSAMYRCASSLAVGTGDFYEQYFGPGTRLTVT.

The gene calls are TRBV3-1 and TRBJ2-1; TRBD2 matches 9 bases. The CDR3 spans 14 residues. V lost 5 bases and J lost 8; bases outside the gene matches: 7. Per germline, CDR1 LGHDT and CDR2 YNNKEL (reference sequence). The CDR3 sequence is CASSKGGGGHEQFF. The CDR3 DNA follows: TGTGCCAGCAGCAAAGGCGGGGGGGGCCATGAGCAGTTCTTC.

The chain couples TRBV20-1 to TRBJ2-7; 9 bases match TRBD2. The CDR3 runs to 15 residues. The V gene end was trimmed by 8 bases and the J gene end by 7 bases; junction bases not matched to a gene: 18. Germline loops: CDR1 DFQATT, CDR2 SNEGSKA (reference sequence). The CDR3 region is CSPSLGLAGIGEQYF. CDR3 nucleotides: TGCAGTCCATCACTTGGGCTAGCGGGAATAGGGGAGCAGTACTTC.

The chain employs TRBV20-1 and TRBJ1-1; perhaps TRBD1 as D (6 bases). This CDR3 is 13 amino acids long. The germline V and J ends were trimmed by 5 bases and 3 bases, with 13 bases remaining between them. Germline V gene lookup returns CDR1 DFQATT and CDR2 SNEGSKA (reference sequence). The CDR3 region is CSAAGVADTEAFF. In DNA form, the CDR3 reads TGCAGTGCTGCAGGGGTTGCCGACACTGAAGCTTTCTTT.

Notes on this clonotype: One end of the junction is discordant with germline, which a read error may explain. The chain couples TRBV6-5 to TRBJ1-4; D is unclear. Germline loops: CDR1 MNHEY, CDR2 SVGAGI. The CDR3 totals 13 residues. Here the CDR3 DNA reads TGTGCCAGCAGTTATGGGAATAATGAAAAACGGTTTTTT. Translation gives CASSYGNNEKRFF.

A few counts support this clonotype. CDR3: CASSLSLGTDTQYF. Here the CDR3 DNA reads TGTGCCAGCAGTTTAAGTTTAGGCACAGATACGCAGTATTTT. The chain combines TRBV12-3 or TRBV12-4 with TRBJ2-3; unclear D gene. Trimming left V 2 bases short and J 1 base short, with 7 bases between. This CDR3 comprises 14 residues.

This clonotype was observed a single time. At one boundary the junction diverges from the germline segment, which might be a read error. The chain carries TRBV29-1 and TRBJ2-6, with D possibly TRBD2 on 6 matching bases. The CDR3 is made up of 15 amino acids. Germline lookup yields CDR1 SQVTM and CDR2 ANQGSEA. CDR3 region: CSVDFAGLGVNVLTF. CDR3 nucleotide sequence: TGCAGCGTTGATTTTGCGGGGCTGGGGGTCAACGTCCTGACTTTC.

The chain recombines TRBV15 with TRBJ1-4; 7 bases line up with TRBD1. This CDR3 comprises 13 residues. Looked up from germline, CDR1 is LNHNV and CDR2 is YYDKDF (reference sequence). The junction had 5 bases not matched to a gene; V was cut back by 9 bases and J by 4 bases. The CDR3 region is CATTGQSNEKLFF. The DNA of the CDR3 is TGTGCCACTACGGGACAGAGTAATGAAAAACTGTTTTTT.

This clonotype was counted only a few times. V gene TRBV20-1 combines with J gene TRBJ1-4, with 10 bases lining up with TRBD1. V shed 6 bases, J shed 6 bases, and the junction held 16 bases outside the gene matches. Germline V gene sequence: CDR1 DFQATT, CDR2 SNEGSKA (reference sequence). CDR3 size: 17 residues. The CDR3 is CSAPKTGGRIWDEKLFF. For the CDR3, the DNA is TGCAGTGCGCCTAAGACAGGGGGCAGGATTTGGGATGAAAAACTGTTTTTT.

This chain links TRBV20-1 with TRBJ2-7; weak D call: TRBD1 (6 bases). The CDR3 totals 15 residues. Germline loops: CDR1 DFQATT, CDR2 SNEGSKA (reference sequence). Between the trimmed V and J ends, which lost 1 base and 0 bases, there was a span of 13 bases. The CDR3 region has the DNA TGCAGTGCTAGAGGTCTGACAGGTATCTCCTACGAGCAGTACTTC. This codes for CSARGLTGISYEQYF.